This T cell receptor (beta chain) was captured in a study of T cells after posttransplantation cyclophosphamide. TCRdb's copy holds only in-frame clones and misses some; the assay was immunoSEQ multiplex PCR. Of tens of thousands of clones listed, 80% to 95% are singletons. With 6 bases removed from V and 4 bases from J, the gap between germline ends came to 18 bases. The CDR3 has 15 residues. CDR1 is LNHNV, CDR2 YYDKDF, per germline (reference sequence). V gene TRBV15 combines with J gene TRBJ1-2; a weak D match, TRBD1 (5 bases). The sequence was collected from a woman aged 25-40 years in good health and a related stem cell transplant donor. The sequencing input was PBMCs. In DNA form, the CDR3 reads TGTGCCACCAGTCCCGGGACGGACTCGAGCTATGGCTACACCTTC. As protein: CATSPGTDSSYGYTF.